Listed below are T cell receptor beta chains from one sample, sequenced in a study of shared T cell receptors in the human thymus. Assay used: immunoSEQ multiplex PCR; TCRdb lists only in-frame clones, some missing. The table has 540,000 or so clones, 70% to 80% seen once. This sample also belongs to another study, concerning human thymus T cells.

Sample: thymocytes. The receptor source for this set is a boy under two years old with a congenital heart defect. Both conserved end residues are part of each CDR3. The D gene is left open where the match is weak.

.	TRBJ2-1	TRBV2	CASSSDSIYNEQFF
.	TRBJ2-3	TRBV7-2	CASSRLALSTDTQYF
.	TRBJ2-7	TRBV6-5	CASSYRGGSEQYF
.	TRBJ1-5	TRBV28	CASSLLQDQPQHF
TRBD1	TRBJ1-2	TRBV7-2	CASSLLGTGGSGYTF
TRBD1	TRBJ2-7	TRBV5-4	CASSPWDRVGPNRDEQYF
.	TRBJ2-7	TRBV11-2	CASSPTAGSPYEQYF
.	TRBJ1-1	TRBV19	CASSIPRNTEAFF
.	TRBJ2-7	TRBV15	CATSRDKGADLEQYF
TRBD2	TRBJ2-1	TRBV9	CASSDPSGNGARYNEQFF
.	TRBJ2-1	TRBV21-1	CASTNRFF
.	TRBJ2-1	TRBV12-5	CASGPTGAREQFF
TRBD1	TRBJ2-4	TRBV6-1	CASLSRGQAKNIQYF
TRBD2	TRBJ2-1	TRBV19	CASSIDPGSGRGSDEQFF
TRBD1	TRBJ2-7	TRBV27	CASSIGTGRYEQYF
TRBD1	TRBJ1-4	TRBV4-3	CASSKGTGGEGEKLFF
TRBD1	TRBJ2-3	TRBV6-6	CASNPGQGYTDTQYF
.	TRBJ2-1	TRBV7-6	CASSDGTPLYNEQFF
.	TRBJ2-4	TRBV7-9	CASSWQGKDKNIQYF
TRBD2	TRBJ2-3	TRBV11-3	CASSCRGGCTDTQYF
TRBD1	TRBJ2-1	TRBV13	CASSLGDRGINEQFF
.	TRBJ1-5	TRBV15	CATSRDGQGNQPQHF
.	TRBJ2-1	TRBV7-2	CASSLAAPQYVEQFF
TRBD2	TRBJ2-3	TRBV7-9	CASRWRERGDTQYF
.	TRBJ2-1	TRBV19	CASSIDWLAHNEQFF
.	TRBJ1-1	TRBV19	CASSIPDSHTEAFF
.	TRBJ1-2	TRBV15	CATSRVGDYYGYTF
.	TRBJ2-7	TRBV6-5	CASSLETVAYEQYF
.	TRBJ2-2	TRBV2	CASSVIDRKLTGELFF
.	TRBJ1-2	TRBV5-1	CASSPDWVGYGYTF
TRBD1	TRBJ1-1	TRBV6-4	CASRGDRDRTEAFF
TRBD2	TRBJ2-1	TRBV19	CASNAGTSDYNEQFF
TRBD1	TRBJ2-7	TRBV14	CASSHTTGERYEQYF
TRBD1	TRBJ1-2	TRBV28	CASSRLRPTGLGGYTF
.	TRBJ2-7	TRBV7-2	CASSSFREQYF
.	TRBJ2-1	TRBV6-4	CASSDSPLAPSHNEQFF
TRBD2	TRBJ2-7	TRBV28	CASTPGLAGVEQYF